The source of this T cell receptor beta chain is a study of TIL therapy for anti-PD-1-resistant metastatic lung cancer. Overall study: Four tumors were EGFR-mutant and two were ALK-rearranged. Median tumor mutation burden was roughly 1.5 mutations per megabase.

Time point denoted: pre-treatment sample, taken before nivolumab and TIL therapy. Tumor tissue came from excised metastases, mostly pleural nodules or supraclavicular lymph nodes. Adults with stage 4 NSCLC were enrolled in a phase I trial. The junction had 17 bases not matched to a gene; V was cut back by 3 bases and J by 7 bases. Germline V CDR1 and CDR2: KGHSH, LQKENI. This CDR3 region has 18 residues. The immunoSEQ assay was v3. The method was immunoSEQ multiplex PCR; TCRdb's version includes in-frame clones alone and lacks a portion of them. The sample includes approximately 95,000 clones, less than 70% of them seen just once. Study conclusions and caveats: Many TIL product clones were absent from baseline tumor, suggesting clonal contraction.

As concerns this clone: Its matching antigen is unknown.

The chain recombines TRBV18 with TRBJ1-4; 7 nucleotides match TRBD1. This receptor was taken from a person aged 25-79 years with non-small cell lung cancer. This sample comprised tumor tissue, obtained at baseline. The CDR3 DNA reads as TGTGCCAGCTCACCGAACGGGACAGCCTACAGAGGGGGTGAAAAACTGTTTTTT. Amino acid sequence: CASSPNGTAYRGGEKLFF.